One and the same sample provided the 32 T cell receptor beta chains below, sequenced in a study of T cells in Graves' hyperthyroidism and ophthalmopathy. The investigators amplified TCR beta CDR3 regions from RNA transcripts. Initially, a first-round RT-PCR of the TCR CDR3 employed the HTBI primer set. Using its own MiXCR run on the multiplex PCR reads, TCRdb lists one record per CDR3 protein. Among just under 750,000 distinct CDR3 sequences listed, just over 35% were seen once. The sequenced sample was blood. All receptors come from a woman aged 40 to 55 with Graves' hyperthyroidism.

This clonotype has at least ten counts. V and J are TRBV12-3 or TRBV12-4 and TRBJ1-5, with D unclear. Trimming cost V 1 base and J 3 bases, with 7 bases left between them. The CDR3 runs 14 residues. The CDR3 protein is CASSLGGNNQPQHF. Written as DNA, the CDR3 is TGTGCCAGCAGTTTAGGCGGAAACAATCAGCCCCAGCATTTT.

The chain uses TRBV5-6 and TRBJ1-2, with a weak D call TRBD1 (6 bases). This CDR3 has 18 amino acids. V lost 4 bases and J lost 2, with 24 bases in between. Germline CDR1 is SGHDT and CDR2 is YYEEEE. CDR3 sequence reads: CASSLGRGKWTDNYGYTF. CDR3 sequence (DNA): TGTGCCAGCAGCCTAGGGAGAGGAAAATGGACAGACAACTATGGCTACACCTTC. Filled out from reference TRBV5-6 and TRBJ1-2, the complete variable domain reads DAGVTQSPTHLIKTRGQQVTLRCSPKSGHDTVSWYQQALGQGPQFIFQYYEEEERQRGNFPDRFSGHQFPNYSSELNVNALLLGDSALYLCASSLGRGKWTDNYGYTFGSGTRLTVV.

V and J are TRBV7-2 and TRBJ1-5, with 9 bases aligning to TRBD1. V shed 6 bases, J shed 6 bases, and the junction held 6 bases outside the gene matches. The CDR3 runs 14 residues. CDR1 is SGHTA, CDR2 FQGNSA, per germline. This CDR3 reads CASSYTGGAQPQHF. The CDR3 nucleotides read TGTGCCAGCAGTTATACAGGGGGCGCTCAGCCCCAGCATTTT.

Of note for this clonotype: Because the CDR3 is missing its conserved closing phenylalanine or tryptophan, this is likely a read error. This chain uses TRBV10-3 with TRBJ2-5; possible D gene TRBD2, 7 bases. This CDR3 spans 14 amino acids. CDR1 is ENHRY and CDR2 is SYGVKD in the germline V gene. The CDR3 loop is CANSRGGYTETQYL. CDR3 bases: TGTGCCAACAGTAGGGGGGGGTATACAGAGACCCAGTACCTC.

This clonotype was observed at least ten times. This chain joins TRBV4-2 and TRBJ1-5; 9 bases fit TRBD1. CDR3 length: 15 amino acids. Germline lookup yields CDR1 LGHNA and CDR2 YNFKEQ. Trimming at V came to 0 bases and at J to 7 bases, leaving 4 bases not matched to a gene. This CDR3 reads CASSQEPDRGQPQHF. The DNA of the CDR3 is TGTGCCAGCAGCCAAGAACCGGACAGGGGACAGCCCCAGCATTTT.

The chain joins TRBV7-8 to TRBJ2-3; the match to TRBD2 covers 7 bases. The CDR3 has 12 amino acids. V gave up 11 bases and J gave up 5 bases; unmatched junction bases: 7. CDR1 SGHVS and CDR2 FQNEAQ come from the germline V gene. The CDR3 sequence is CASQRDRDTQYF. DNA for the CDR3: TGTGCCTCCCAGCGGGACCGAGATACGCAGTATTTT.

The chain uses TRBV12-3 or TRBV12-4 and TRBJ2-2; no firm D call. The CDR3 is 14 residues long. The ends were cut back, 10 bases at V and 0 bases at J, with 12 bases in the middle. The CDR3 reads CATSSDPNTGELFF. The CDR3 DNA reads TGTGCCACTTCGTCGGACCCGAACACCGGGGAGCTGTTTTTT.

In this sample, this clonotype turned up many times. The rearrangement joins TRBV29-1 to TRBJ2-7; TRBD1 matches 11 bases. The CDR3 contains 14 residues. The V and J ends lost 4 bases and 4 bases, in that order; junction bases with no gene match: 6. The germline CDR1 and CDR2 sequences are SQVTM and ANQGSEA. The CDR3 sequence: CSVARDRGRYEQYF. CDR3 in DNA: TGCAGCGTTGCCCGGGACAGGGGGAGGTACGAGCAGTACTTC.

This clonotype came up many times. This chain connects TRBV7-8 to TRBJ1-1; unclear D gene. V gave up 5 bases and J gave up 8 bases, with 12 bases separating them. The CDR3 totals 12 residues. Germline CDR1 and CDR2: SGHVS and FQNEAQ. DNA for the CDR3: TGTGCCAGCAGCAACCCGGGAGGGGAAGCTTTCTTT. Protein: CASSNPGGEAFF. The full variable domain, rest sourced from reference TRBV7-8 and TRBJ1-1, is GAGVSQSPRYKVAKRGQDVALRCDPISGHVSLFWYQQALGQGPEFLTYFQNEAQLDKSGLPSDRFFAERPEGSVSTLKIQRTQQEDSAVYLCASSNPGGEAFFGQGTRLTVV.

At least ten counts were recorded for this clonotype. The V and J genes are TRBV19 and TRBJ1-1; D ambiguous. This CDR3 is built from 14 residues. Germline loops: CDR1 LNHDA, CDR2 SQIVND (reference sequence). V lost 5 bases and J lost 1, with 11 bases in between. CDR3 amino acids: CASSEGMGNTEAFF. CDR3 DNA: TGTGCCAGTAGTGAAGGGATGGGGAACACTGAAGCTTTCTTT.

The V call is TRBV6-5, the J call TRBJ2-7; 8 nucleotides line up with TRBD1. After removal of 0 bases from V and 3 bases from J, the junction contained 1 base not matched to a gene. CDR1 and CDR2 (germline): MNHEY, SVGAGI. CDR3 length equals 14 residues. The CDR3 protein is CASSYSGTGYEQYF. In DNA, the CDR3 is TGTGCCAGCAGTTACTCCGGGACAGGCTACGAGCAGTACTTC.

This clonotype was recorded a few times. V usage is TRBV20-1 and J usage is TRBJ2-5, with D possibly called TRBD1 or TRBD2 (5 bases each). Looked up from germline, CDR1 is DFQATT and CDR2 is SNEGSKA (reference sequence). The V gene lost 1 base and the J gene lost 2 bases, with 26 bases spanning the gap. This CDR3 is built from 19 residues. In nucleotides, the CDR3 is TGCAGTGCTAGAGTCACAAAAAGAGGGGCCCTGAATTTACAAGAGACCCAGTACTTC. Residues: CSARVTKRGALNLQETQYF.

This clonotype has more than one count but fewer than ten. The V and J genes are TRBV7-2 and TRBJ2-7; D call uncertain. Germline V gene data show CDR1 as SGHTA and CDR2 as FQGNSA. V lost 1 base, J lost 1 base, and 8 bases lay in between. The CDR3 extends over 14 amino acids. For the CDR3, the DNA is TGTGCCAGCAGCTTAGGACACCTATCCTACGAGCAGTACTTC. Protein: CASSLGHLSYEQYF.

This clonotype was found many times. J is TRBJ2-5 and V is TRBV12-3 or TRBV12-4; 8 bases agree with TRBD1. V gave up 5 bases and J gave up 5 bases; unmatched junction bases: 10. The CDR3 is 15 amino acids. The DNA of the CDR3 is TGTGCCAGCAGTCCGGACAGGGTGGTGGCCGAGACCCAGTACTTC. The encoded protein is CASSPDRVVAETQYF.

This clonotype was observed many times. This rearrangement joins TRBV20-1 to TRBJ1-1; tentative D call: TRBD1 (5 bases). V was clipped by 2 bases and J by 5 bases, with 15 bases between them. Germline-derived CDR1 and CDR2 are DFQATT and SNEGSKA (reference sequence). CDR3 length: 14 residues. The CDR3 nucleotides are TGCAGTGCTAGAAGGGGAGGCCGCTGGACTGAAGCTTTCTTT. Its translation: CSARRGGRWTEAFF.

Ten or more counts support this clonotype. The V call is TRBV10-2, the J call TRBJ2-2; D call uncertain. The CDR3 runs 15 residues. Germline loops: CDR1 WSHSY, CDR2 SAAADI. The V gene lost 0 bases and the J gene lost 4 bases, with 9 bases spanning the gap. The CDR3 nucleotides read TGCGCCAGCAGTGAGTCGGGCAGGTTCACCGGGGAGCTGTTTTTT. Amino acids: CASSESGRFTGELFF.

This clonotype was seen a handful of times. This rearrangement joins TRBV7-9 to TRBJ1-2; D is ambiguous. V was trimmed by 5 bases and J by 2 bases, leaving 15 bases between them. This CDR3 contains 15 residues. The germline CDR1 and CDR2 sequences are SEHNR and FQNEAQ (reference sequence). The CDR3 loop reads CASSPPSPYNYGYTF. As DNA, the CDR3 is TGTGCCAGCAGCCCCCCATCCCCATACAACTATGGCTACACCTTC.

V and J are TRBV7-2 and TRBJ2-7; D may be TRBD2 (5 bases). The CDR3 covers 13 residues. The V end lost 4 bases, the J end lost 6 bases, and 13 bases lay between the germline ends. The germline V gene has CDR1 SGHTA and CDR2 FQGNSA. The DNA for the CDR3 is TGTGCCAGCAGCTACCGGGAACGGGGCGAGCAGTACTTC. Its translation is CASSYRERGEQYF.

The gene calls are TRBV29-1 and TRBJ1-5, with 10 bases aligning to TRBD1. Germline V gives CDR1 SQVTM, CDR2 ANQGSEA. V lost 6 bases to trimming and J lost 11 bases; unmatched junction nucleotides: 10. The CDR3 has 13 residues. The CDR3 DNA sequence: TGCAGCGTCGGAGACAGGGGGCATGAGACCCAGCATTTT. It yields the protein CSVGDRGHETQHF.

This clonotype was counted only a few times. The chain uses TRBV2 and TRBJ1-4; maybe TRBD1 (5 bases). Trimming took off 7 bases at V and 10 bases at J, with 22 bases between the two ends. Germline CDR1 SNHLY, CDR2 FYNNEI. The CDR3 sequence is 15 residues long. This chain's CDR3 is CASKLGTQETGKLFF. The CDR3 DNA follows: TGTGCCAGCAAGCTCGGGACTCAAGAAACCGGAAAACTGTTTTTT.

The J gene is TRBJ2-7, the V gene TRBV7-9; TRBD1 is a possible D gene (8 bases). Deletions cut 9 bases from V and 7 bases from J, with 16 bases between. This CDR3 region has 12 residues. The germline gives CDR1 SEHNR, CDR2 FQNEAQ (reference sequence). The CDR3, as DNA: TGTGCCAGTACAGGGGGGGGAGGTGAGCAGTACTTC. It codes for CASTGGGGEQYF.

This clonotype was seen more than once but under ten times. The chain is built from TRBV12-3 or TRBV12-4 and TRBJ1-1, with 8 bases aligning to TRBD1. Germline trimming cut 5 bases from V and 0 bases from J; bases unmatched to any gene: 8. The CDR3 length is 16 residues. DNA of the CDR3: TGTGCCAGCAGTCCAACAGGGGGGACTCTGAACACTGAAGCTTTCTTT. Translated, it gives CASSPTGGTLNTEAFF.

The CDR3 spells CASSLWPGLNYEQYF. As DNA, the CDR3 is TGTGCCAGCAGTTTATGGCCGGGTCTCAACTACGAGCAGTACTTC. This chain connects TRBV7-2 to TRBJ2-7; the D is unclear. The CDR3 covers 15 residues. Trimming cost V 6 bases and J 3 bases, with 18 bases left between them. Germline V lookup: CDR1 SGHTA, CDR2 FQGNSA.

The chain couples TRBV7-9 to TRBJ2-7; 10 nucleotides match TRBD2. This CDR3 has 15 residues. In germline, CDR1 is SEHNR, CDR2 FQNEAQ (reference sequence). V trimming: 8 bases; J trimming: 4 bases; junction bases outside the gene matches: 11. Here the CDR3 DNA reads TGTGCCAGCTCCCCCACAGCGGGGGGGCCGTACGAGCAGTACTTC. Amino acid sequence: CASSPTAGGPYEQYF.

The chain links TRBV10-3 to TRBJ2-7; the D call may be TRBD1 or TRBD2 (5 bases each). The germline V gene encodes CDR1 ENHRY and CDR2 SYGVKD. The CDR3 has 17 residues. The V end was cut by 4 bases, the J end by 2 bases, with 21 bases between. The CDR3 here is CAISASNSGTGTYEQYF. The CDR3 nucleotides are TGTGCCATCAGTGCCAGTAACTCCGGGACGGGGACCTACGAGCAGTACTTC.

This clonotype was recorded at least ten times. The junction departs from germline at one end; a sequencing error may be responsible. CDR3 loop: CSVEDGTGAFYF. The CDR3 DNA sequence: TGCAGCGTTGAAGACGGGACAGGGGCCTTTTACTTC. V gene TRBV29-1 combines with J gene TRBJ1-2; 10 nucleotides match TRBD1. Germline loops: CDR1 SQVTM, CDR2 ANQGSEA. The CDR3 runs to 12 residues.

The chain couples TRBV12-3 or TRBV12-4 to TRBJ1-2; D not resolved. CDR3 length: 17 residues. The germline V and J ends were trimmed by 6 bases and 2 bases, with 22 bases remaining between them. The CDR3 bases are TGTGCCAGCAGCCCCCGGGCGGGGAGCCCACCCAACTATGGCTACACCTTC. Protein product: CASSPRAGSPPNYGYTF.

This chain links TRBV9 with TRBJ1-2, with a tentative D call TRBD1 (6 bases). The CDR3 has 14 residues. The V end was cut by 3 bases, the J end by 4 bases, with 13 bases between. Germline loops: CDR1 SGDLS, CDR2 YYNGEE. The CDR3 is CASSGQDGGYGYTF. In nucleotides, the CDR3 is TGTGCCAGCAGCGGACAGGACGGGGGCTATGGCTACACCTTC. Combining the CDR3 with reference TRBV9 and TRBJ1-2 gives the whole variable domain DSGVTQTPKHLITATGQRVTLRCSPRSGDLSVYWYQQSLDQGLQFLIQYYNGEERAKGNILERFSAQQFPDLHSELNLSSLELGDSALYFCASSGQDGGYGYTFGSGTRLTVV.

This clonotype was counted ten times or more. The chain links TRBV10-2 to TRBJ1-4; possible D gene TRBD1, 5 bases. Trimming took off 8 bases at V and 6 bases at J, with 13 bases between the two ends. This CDR3 has 13 amino acids. Germline V gives CDR1 WSHSY, CDR2 SAAADI. The CDR3, as DNA: TGCGCCAGCCTATCAGAGGGGTATGAAAAACTGTTTTTT. It translates to CASLSEGYEKLFF.

Turning to this clonotype: A read error may explain this, as a much larger clone is one base away. The chain joins TRBV6-6 to TRBJ1-2, with D unclear. Germline-derived CDR1 and CDR2 are MNHNY and SVGAGI (reference sequence). This CDR3 comprises 14 residues. The CDR3, as DNA: TGTGCCAGCAGTGACTCTGGACGAGGCTATGGCTACACCTTC. Amino acids: CASSDSGRGYGYTF.

This clonotype was counted a few times. The chain carries TRBV6-5 and TRBJ1-4; tentative D call: TRBD1 (6 bases). From germline, CDR1 is MNHEY and CDR2 SVGAGI. V gave up 2 bases and J gave up 0 bases, with 7 bases separating them. The CDR3 is 15 amino acids. The CDR3 protein is CASSYQGTTNEKLFF. CDR3 DNA sequence: TGTGCCAGCAGTTACCAGGGGACAACTAATGAAAAACTGTTTTTT.

The chain employs TRBV19 and TRBJ1-4; D not resolved. Trimming cost V 2 bases and J 4 bases, with 11 bases left between them. The CDR3 runs to 15 residues. Germline V gene data show CDR1 as LNHDA and CDR2 as SQIVND (reference sequence). DNA for the CDR3: TGTGCCAGTAGTATATTGGACGGAAATAATGAAAAACTGTTTTTT. Translation gives CASSILDGNNEKLFF.